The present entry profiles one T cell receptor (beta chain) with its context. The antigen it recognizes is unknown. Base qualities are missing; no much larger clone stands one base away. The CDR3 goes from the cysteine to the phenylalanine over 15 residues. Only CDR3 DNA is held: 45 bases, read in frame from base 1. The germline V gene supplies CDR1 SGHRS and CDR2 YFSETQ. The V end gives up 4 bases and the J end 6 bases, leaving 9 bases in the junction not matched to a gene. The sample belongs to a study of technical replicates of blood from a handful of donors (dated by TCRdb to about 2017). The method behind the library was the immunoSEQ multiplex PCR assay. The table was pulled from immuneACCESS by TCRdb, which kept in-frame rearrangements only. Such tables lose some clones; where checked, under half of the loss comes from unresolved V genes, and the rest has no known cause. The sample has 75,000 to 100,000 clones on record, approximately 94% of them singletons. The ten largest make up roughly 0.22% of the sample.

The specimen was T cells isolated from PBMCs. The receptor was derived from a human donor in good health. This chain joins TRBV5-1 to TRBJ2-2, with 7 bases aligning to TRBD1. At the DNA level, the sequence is TGCGCCAGCAGCGGGCCCTTAACAGGGGCCGGGGAGCTGTTTTTT. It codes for CASSGPLTGAGELFF. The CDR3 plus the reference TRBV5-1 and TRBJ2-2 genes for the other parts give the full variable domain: KAGVTQTPRYLIKTRGQQVTLSCSPISGHRSVSWYQQTPGQGLQFLFEYFSETQRNKGNFPGRFSGRQFSNSRSEMNVSTLELGDSALYLCASSGPLTGAGELFFGEGSRLTVL.